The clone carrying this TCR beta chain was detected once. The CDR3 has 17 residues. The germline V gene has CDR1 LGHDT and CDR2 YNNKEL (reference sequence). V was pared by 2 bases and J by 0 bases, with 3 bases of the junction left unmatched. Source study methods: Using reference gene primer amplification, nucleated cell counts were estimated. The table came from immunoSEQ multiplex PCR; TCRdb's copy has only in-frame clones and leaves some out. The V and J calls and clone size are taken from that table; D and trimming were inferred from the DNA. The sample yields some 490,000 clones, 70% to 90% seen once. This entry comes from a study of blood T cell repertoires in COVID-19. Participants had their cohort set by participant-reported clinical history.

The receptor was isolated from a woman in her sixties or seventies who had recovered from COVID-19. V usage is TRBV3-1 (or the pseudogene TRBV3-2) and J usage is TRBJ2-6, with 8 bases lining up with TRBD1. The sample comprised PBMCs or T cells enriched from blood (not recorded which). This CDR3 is CASSQWTGPSGANVLTF. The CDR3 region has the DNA TGTGCCAGCAGCCAATGGACAGGGCCCTCTGGGGCCAACGTCCTGACTTTC.